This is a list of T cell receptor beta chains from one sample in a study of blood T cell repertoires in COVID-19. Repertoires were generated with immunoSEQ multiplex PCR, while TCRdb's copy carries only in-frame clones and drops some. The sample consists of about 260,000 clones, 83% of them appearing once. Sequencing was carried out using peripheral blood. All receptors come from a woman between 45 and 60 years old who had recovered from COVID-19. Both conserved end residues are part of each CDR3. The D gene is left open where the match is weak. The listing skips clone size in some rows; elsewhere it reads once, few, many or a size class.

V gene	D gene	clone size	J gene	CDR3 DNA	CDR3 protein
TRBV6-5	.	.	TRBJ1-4	TGTGCCAGCGGTTACTCGACGGGAGAAGGTGAAAAACTGTTTTTT	CASGYSTGEGEKLFF
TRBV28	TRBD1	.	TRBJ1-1	TGTGCCAGCAGTTTCAGGGGGATCACTGAAGCTTTCTTT	CASSFRGITEAFF
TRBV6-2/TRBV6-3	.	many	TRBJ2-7	TGTGCCAGCAGTTCAGCGTCCTACGAGCAGTACTTC	CASSSASYEQYF
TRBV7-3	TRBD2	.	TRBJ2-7	TGTGCCAGCAGCCTGGACGGGGCTAGCGGGATTGACGAGCAGTACTTC	CASSLDGASGIDEQYF
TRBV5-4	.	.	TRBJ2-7	TGTGCCAGCAGCATCGTCGGGGAGACCTACGAGCAGTACTTC	CASSIVGETYEQYF
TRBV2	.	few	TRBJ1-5	TGTGCCAGCAGGCTAGGGGGCAATCAGCCCCAGCATTTT	CASRLGGNQPQHF
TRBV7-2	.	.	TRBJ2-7	TGTGCCAGCAGCTTAGAATCGGGTGCTCCCTACGAGCAGTACTTC	CASSLESGAPYEQYF
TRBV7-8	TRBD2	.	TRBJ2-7	TGTGCCAGCAGCAGGGAGGGCCAGTGGAGCGAGCAGTACTTC	CASSREGQWSEQYF
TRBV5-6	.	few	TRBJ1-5	TGTGCCAGCAGCTTGACCGGGACAAATCAGCCCCAGCATTTT	CASSLTGTNQPQHF
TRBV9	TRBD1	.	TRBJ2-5	TGTGCCAGCAGGGGACAGAGTCAACAAGAGACCCAGTACTTC	CASRGQSQQETQYF
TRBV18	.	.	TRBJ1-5	TGTGCCAGCTCACCGGCAGGAAATCAGCCCCAGCATTTT	CASSPAGNQPQHF
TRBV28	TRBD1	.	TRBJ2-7	TGTGCCAGCAGTTTAGTCGGGACAGTGCTCTACGAGCAGTACTTC	CASSLVGTVLYEQYF
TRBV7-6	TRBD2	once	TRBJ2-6	TGTGCCAGCAGCGAGCTCGGGGGGTTTAACGTCCTGACTTTC	CASSELGGFNVLTF
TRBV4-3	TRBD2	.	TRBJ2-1	TGCGCCAGCAGCCACGGACTAGCGGGAGTACTTTCCTACAATGAGCAGTTCTTC	CASSHGLAGVLSYNEQFF
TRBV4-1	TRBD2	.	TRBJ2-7	TGCGCCAGCAGCCAAGTTAGCGGGAGCTCCTACGAGCAGTACTTC	CASSQVSGSSYEQYF
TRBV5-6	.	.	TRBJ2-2	TGTGCCAGCAGCTTGACCAGGGGGGACACCGGGGAGCTGTTTTTT	CASSLTRGDTGELFF
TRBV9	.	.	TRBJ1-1	TGTGCCAGCAGCGTAGGGTCCATCGGCACTGAAGCTTTCTTT	CASSVGSIGTEAFF
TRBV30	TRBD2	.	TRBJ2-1	TGTGCCTGGAACGCTCAGACTAGCGGGTACAATGAGCAGTTCTTC	CAWNAQTSGYNEQFF
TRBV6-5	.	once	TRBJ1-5	TGTGCCAGCAGACGTACAGGGTACGGCAATCAGCCCCAGCATTTT	CASRRTGYGNQPQHF
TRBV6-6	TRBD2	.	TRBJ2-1	TGTGCCAGCAGCCCCCGGGCTAGCGGTACCAATGAGCAGTTCTTC	CASSPRASGTNEQFF